Sequencing of this T cell receptor beta chain was carried out in a study of vaccination and CD4 T cells after COVID-19. Study information: Collection of post-COVID samples occurred a median about 100 days after diagnosis, spanning a range of 35 to 161. The cells in question were stimulated using overlapping spike peptides derived from SARS-CoV-2, HCoV-NL63, HCoV-OC43 and HCoV-229E.

Study-wide points: Detection of a median roughly 83% of reactive clones in convalescent patients was confined to the period after vaccination.

Treatment indicated: approximately 9-day PBMC culture with coronavirus spike peptide pools or control peptides (ViraFEST assay). First, ViraFEST expanded antigen-specific T cells with peptide pools, and next it sequenced the TCRs. Turning to this clonotype: Its antigen is unidentified.

Germline assignment: CDR1 LNHNV and CDR2 YYDKDF (reference sequence). This CDR3 region has 11 residues. V lost 0 bases to trimming and J lost 9 bases, with 3 bases between them. The Oncomine TCR Beta short-read assay was applied to DNA of cultured CD4+ T cells. TCRdb fed the PCR reads into MiXCR, producing one record per CDR3 protein. The top ten hold about 29% of the sample, which has just under 20,000 distinct CDR3 sequences, around 40% seen once. This clonotype was obtained from a human donor who received a COVID-19 vaccine. The chain employs TRBV15 and TRBJ2-1; D unresolved. Here the sequenced sample was CD4+ T cells from blood, cultured in vitro, taken before SARS-CoV-2 vaccination. The DNA for the CDR3 is TGTGCCACCAGCAGAGATGGTGAGCAGTTCTTC. Translation: CATSRDGEQFF.